This TCR beta chain was identified during a study of response to subunit inactivated influenza vaccine. Study-level results: New T cells are recruited in small numbers by each seasonal influenza vaccination, according to the authors' suggestion.

CDR1 SGHAT and CDR2 FQNNGV come from the germline V gene. V lost 4 bases and J 3 bases, leaving 9 bases between the germline ends. The CDR3 spans 14 residues. TCRdb reanalysed the RT-PCR reads using MiXCR and keeps one entry per CDR3 protein. In the table there are 450,000 to 600,000 distinct CDR3 sequences, about 15% of which are singletons. This clonotype was counted only a few times. Its cognate antigen is unknown. This TCR was recovered from a man aged 45 to 75 who received an inactivated influenza vaccine. The chain carries TRBV11-2 and TRBJ2-2, with a possible D match to TRBD1 (6 bases). Sample: CD4+ T cells sorted from PBMCs, taken around 25 months after vaccination. In nucleotides, the CDR3 is TGTGCCAGCAGCTGGACAGCGGACACCGGGGAGCTGTTTTTT. Its translation: CASSWTADTGELFF.